A selection of T cell receptor beta chains follows, all from one sample in a study of chemoradiotherapy in HPV16-positive cancers. Repertoires were generated with immunoSEQ multiplex PCR, while TCRdb's copy carries only in-frame clones and drops some. The profile shows about 14,000 clones, around 74% of them singletons. This material was collected from a patient who underwent chemoradiotherapy. The receptors derive from a human donor with HPV-associated anogenital cancer. CDR3s include the opening cysteine and the closing phenylalanine or tryptophan. The D gene is left open where the match is weak. Clone size, where shown, is once, few, many, or a class for clones that have expanded.

DNA: TGTGCCAGCAGCTTGGGTGGTTTTAGGGGCCTCGGGGAGCAGTACTTC
CDR3: CASSLGGFRGLGEQYF
V: TRBV5-5
J: TRBJ2-7
D: NA
size: once

DNA: TGTGCCAGCAGTGACGCTAGAAGGGGTGGGATTGGTACGCAGTATTTT
CDR3: CASSDARRGGIGTQYF
V: TRBV6-1
J: TRBJ2-3
D: NA
size: few

DNA: TGTGCCAGCAGCGAGGGGACAGGGGTGGGCACTGAAGCTTTCTTT
CDR3: CASSEGTGVGTEAFF
V: TRBV9
J: TRBJ1-1
D: TRBD1
size: few

DNA: TGCGCCAGCAGCTCGGGGACAGGGACTCAGCCCCAGCATTTT
CDR3: CASSSGTGTQPQHF
V: TRBV5-1
J: TRBJ1-5
D: TRBD1
size: few

DNA: TGTGCCAGCAGTTTCTTGGGACAGGGGGCGCGAGAGACCCAGTACTTC
CDR3: CASSFLGQGARETQYF
V: TRBV28
J: TRBJ2-5
D: TRBD1
size: NA

DNA: TGTGCCAGCAGTTACTCCTCCGGGCAGGCGCACTATGGCTACACCTTC
CDR3: CASSYSSGQAHYGYTF
V: TRBV6-5
J: TRBJ1-2
D: NA
size: NA

DNA: TGTGCCGTACGGGATAGCTTAAACTCCTACAATGAGCAGTTCTTC
CDR3: CAVRDSLNSYNEQFF
V: TRBV19
J: TRBJ2-1
D: NA
size: NA

DNA: TGTGCCTGGAGGCAGAGGACGCCAGATGAAAAACTGTTTTTT
CDR3: CAWRQRTPDEKLFF
V: TRBV30
J: TRBJ1-4
D: NA
size: NA

DNA: TGCGCCAGCAGCTTCGGACTGACCGGGACAGGGACCTACGAGCAGTACTTC
CDR3: CASSFGLTGTGTYEQYF
V: TRBV5-1
J: TRBJ2-7
D: TRBD1
size: NA

DNA: TGTGCCAGCAGCAAAGGGCACAGGGGCCTTTCCACTGAAGCTTTCTTT
CDR3: CASSKGHRGLSTEAFF
V: TRBV21-1
J: TRBJ1-1
D: NA
size: few

DNA: TGTGCCAGTAGTATATCGGGAGGGACCAACTATGGCTACACCTTC
CDR3: CASSISGGTNYGYTF
V: TRBV19
J: TRBJ1-2
D: NA
size: NA

DNA: TGTGCCAGCAGCTTGGCGGGGGCTCAAGAGACCCAGTACTTC
CDR3: CASSLAGAQETQYF
V: TRBV5-4
J: TRBJ2-5
D: NA
size: NA

DNA: TGTGCCAGTAGTATAGAAACGACCGGGACAGGGTACGAAAAACTGTTTTTT
CDR3: CASSIETTGTGYEKLFF
V: TRBV19
J: TRBJ1-4
D: TRBD1
size: NA

DNA: TGTGCCAGCAGTTCCCGGCGGGACAGCTCCTCCTACGAGCAGTACTTC
CDR3: CASSSRRDSSSYEQYF
V: TRBV27
J: TRBJ2-7
D: NA
size: NA

DNA: TGTGCCAGCAGTCCCCCCGGACAGGGGGGATACGAGCAGTACTTC
CDR3: CASSPPGQGGYEQYF
V: TRBV28
J: TRBJ2-7
D: TRBD1
size: once

DNA: TGCGCCAGCAGTGAAGGAGCGGGACCCTACGAGCAGTACTTC
CDR3: CASSEGAGPYEQYF
V: TRBV10-1
J: TRBJ2-7
D: TRBD2
size: NA

DNA: TGTGCCAGCAGCGACCCGACCGGCGGGGAAAAAAGCACCGGGGAGCTGTTTTTT
CDR3: CASSDPTGGEKSTGELFF
V: TRBV28
J: TRBJ2-2
D: NA
size: few

DNA: TGCAGCGTTCAGGAGACCTACGAGCAGTACTTC
CDR3: CSVQETYEQYF
V: TRBV29-1
J: TRBJ2-7
D: NA
size: NA

DNA: TGTGCTAGTGGTTTAGGTGGACCCACAGATACGCAGTATTTT
CDR3: CASGLGGPTDTQYF
V: TRBV12-5
J: TRBJ2-3
D: NA
size: NA

DNA: TGTGCCAGTAGTATAGACCCAGGTAGCAATGAAAAACTGTTTTTT
CDR3: CASSIDPGSNEKLFF
V: TRBV19
J: TRBJ1-4
D: NA
size: NA

DNA: TGTGCCAGCAGTTTAAGGAGGCTTATGAACACTGAAGCTTTCTTT
CDR3: CASSLRRLMNTEAFF
V: TRBV28
J: TRBJ1-1
D: NA
size: NA

DNA: TGTGCCAGCAGCCAAGAAGGTTCGGGGACTGGCCCAGGAGGCACGCAGTATTTT
CDR3: CASSQEGSGTGPGGTQYF
V: TRBV4-2
J: TRBJ2-3
D: NA
size: NA

DNA: TGCGCCACCTCGCCTTATAGCGGGAAAGGTGAGCAGTACTTC
CDR3: CATSPYSGKGEQYF
V: TRBV4-1
J: TRBJ2-7
D: TRBD2
size: once

DNA: TGTGCCAGCAGCTCCCCAGGGGGGACGGAACACTACGAGCAGTACTTC
CDR3: CASSSPGGTEHYEQYF
V: TRBV9
J: TRBJ2-7
D: NA
size: NA

DNA: TGTGCCAGCACCTTGGCAGGGGGCGACCACAATGAGCAGTTCTTC
CDR3: CASTLAGGDHNEQFF
V: TRBV6-1
J: TRBJ2-1
D: TRBD1
size: NA

DNA: TGTGCCAGCAGTTTCCGGTCTGGCGGGGGGTCAGATACGCAGTATTTT
CDR3: CASSFRSGGGSDTQYF
V: TRBV27
J: TRBJ2-3
D: TRBD2
size: NA

DNA: TGTGCCAGCTCACGGCTTAGCGGGAGGGCCGGTGGAGAGCAGTACTTC
CDR3: CASSRLSGRAGGEQYF
V: TRBV18
J: TRBJ2-7
D: TRBD2
size: NA

DNA: TGTGCCAGCAGCGGCAGGGTGAGGGGGAACACTGAAGCTTTCTTT
CDR3: CASSGRVRGNTEAFF
V: TRBV5-6
J: TRBJ1-1
D: NA
size: NA

DNA: TGTGCCAGCGAGTGGAACACCGGGGAGCTGTTTTTT
CDR3: CASEWNTGELFF
V: TRBV11-1
J: TRBJ2-2
D: NA
size: few

DNA: TGTGCCAGCAGCTACTCCTACGAGCAGTACTTC
CDR3: CASSYSYEQYF
V: TRBV5-4
J: TRBJ2-7
D: NA
size: few

DNA: TGTGCCAGCAGCATGGGACAGGGTGGATGGGACTATGGCTACACCTTC
CDR3: CASSMGQGGWDYGYTF
V: TRBV7-9
J: TRBJ1-2
D: TRBD1
size: NA

DNA: TGCGCCAGCAGTACAGAACGCAATGAGCAGTTCTTC
CDR3: CASSTERNEQFF
V: TRBV5-1
J: TRBJ2-1
D: NA
size: medium-sized

DNA: TGTGCCAGCAGTTACTCCAGGGGGGATGGCACAGATACGCAGTATTTT
CDR3: CASSYSRGDGTDTQYF
V: TRBV6-5
J: TRBJ2-3
D: NA
size: NA

DNA: TGTGCCAGCAGTGGGGTGGGTATTCGCTCCTTTATGAACACTGAAGCTTTCTTT
CDR3: CASSGVGIRSFMNTEAFF
V: TRBV25-1
J: TRBJ1-1
D: NA
size: NA

DNA: TGCGCCAGCAGCCAAGAACAAGCGGGATACTACGAGCAGTACTTC
CDR3: CASSQEQAGYYEQYF
V: TRBV4-1
J: TRBJ2-7
D: TRBD2
size: NA

DNA: TGTGCCAGCAGTGGCAGTAGCAATCAGCCCCAGCATTTT
CDR3: CASSGSSNQPQHF
V: TRBV2
J: TRBJ1-5
D: NA
size: NA

DNA: TGTGCCAGCAGATCAAATCCAGTGGATCAGCCCCAGCATTTT
CDR3: CASRSNPVDQPQHF
V: TRBV27
J: TRBJ1-5
D: NA
size: NA

DNA: TGTGCCAGCAGCTCTCGGACTAGCGGGAAGGCCGGGGAGCTGTTTTTT
CDR3: CASSSRTSGKAGELFF
V: TRBV5-4
J: TRBJ2-2
D: TRBD2
size: NA

DNA: TGTGCCAGCAGCAAAACGGGCCCGGGACAGGGGAACATTGGGGAGCTGTTTTTT
CDR3: CASSKTGPGQGNIGELFF
V: TRBV21-1
J: TRBJ2-2
D: NA
size: few

DNA: TGTGCCAGCTCACCGTATCAGAACACTGAAGCTTTCTTT
CDR3: CASSPYQNTEAFF
V: TRBV18
J: TRBJ1-1
D: NA
size: NA

DNA: TGCAGCGTTGAGGGCCGCAGGGGGGAGACCCAGTACTTC
CDR3: CSVEGRRGETQYF
V: TRBV29-1
J: TRBJ2-5
D: TRBD1
size: NA

DNA: TGTGCCAGCAGCTTGGTCCGGGCGGGAGGGGCCCACGAGCAGTACTTC
CDR3: CASSLVRAGGAHEQYF
V: TRBV5-4
J: TRBJ2-7
D: TRBD2
size: NA

DNA: TGCGCCAGCAGCTTGGGGACTAGCGGGAGAACATCCTTATACAATGAGCAGTTCTTC
CDR3: CASSLGTSGRTSLYNEQFF
V: TRBV5-1
J: TRBJ2-1
D: TRBD2
size: NA

DNA: TGTGCCAGCAGCCTATCGCGACATACGCAGTATTTT
CDR3: CASSLSRHTQYF
V: TRBV14
J: TRBJ2-3
D: NA
size: NA

DNA: TGTGCCAGCAGCTTAGCCGGATCTTACAATGAGCAGTTCTTC
CDR3: CASSLAGSYNEQFF
V: TRBV13
J: TRBJ2-1
D: NA
size: NA

DNA: TGTGCCAGCAGTCCCTACAGGGGATTCTACAATGAGCAGTTCTTC
CDR3: CASSPYRGFYNEQFF
V: TRBV28
J: TRBJ2-1
D: TRBD1
size: NA

DNA: TGTGCCAGCAGTGGGGCGAGCTCCTACGAGCAGTACTTC
CDR3: CASSGASSYEQYF
V: TRBV25-1
J: TRBJ2-7
D: NA
size: NA

DNA: TGTGCCAGCAGTTACTCGAAGACTATCACAACATATATATTT
CDR3: CASSYSKTITTYIF
V: TRBV6-5
J: TRBJ2-2
D: NA
size: NA

DNA: TGTGCCTGGAGCGCCGCGAGAAACACTGAAGCTTTCTTT
CDR3: CAWSAARNTEAFF
V: TRBV30
J: TRBJ1-1
D: NA
size: NA

DNA: TGTGCCAGCAGTTCGAGTCTGGATACGCAGTATTTT
CDR3: CASSSSLDTQYF
V: TRBV6-1
J: TRBJ2-3
D: NA
size: NA

DNA: TGTGCCAGCACCCGGGGGAATAATCAGCCCCAGCATTTT
CDR3: CASTRGNNQPQHF
V: TRBV28
J: TRBJ1-5
D: NA
size: NA

DNA: TGTGCCGGTCATTACCGTCTCTACACCTTC
CDR3: CAGHYRLYTF
V: TRBV5-3
J: TRBJ1-2
D: NA
size: NA

DNA: TGTGCCAGCAGCTACAGGGGTACTATGGGGGAGACCCAGTACTTC
CDR3: CASSYRGTMGETQYF
V: TRBV5-4
J: TRBJ2-5
D: TRBD1
size: NA

DNA: TGTGCCTGGAGTACCTATTTACGCTATGGCTACACCTTC
CDR3: CAWSTYLRYGYTF
V: TRBV30
J: TRBJ1-2
D: NA
size: NA

DNA: TGTGCCAGCAGTAGCTTGGAGACCCAGTACTTC
CDR3: CASSSLETQYF
V: TRBV6-5
J: TRBJ2-5
D: NA
size: NA

DNA: TGTGCCTGGAGTTTCCCGGGGGCAGGTTCCCATTTT
CDR3: CAWSFPGAGSHF
V: TRBV30
J: TRBJ2-3
D: NA
size: NA

DNA: TGTGCCAGCGGCCGGGACAGCAATGAAAAACTGTTTTTT
CDR3: CASGRDSNEKLFF
V: TRBV11-2
J: TRBJ1-4
D: TRBD1
size: NA